Reported below is one T cell receptor (beta chain). Its cognate antigen has yet to be identified. No base quality values were provided; no much bigger clone lies one nucleotide off. The data were taken from a study of T cells after yellow fever vaccination (dated by TCRdb to the late 2010s). With regard to the full study: The SMART-Seq v4 Ultra Low Input RNA kit was used to prepare libraries from fractions with low cell numbers. Bulk TCR alpha and beta repertoires were sequenced longitudinally to track T-cell clones before and after primary and booster YFV17D yellow fever vaccination. Two healthy male donors made up the cohort, one aged 18 to 30 years and the other aged 30 to 39 years. Bulk PBMC replicates and cell subsets were isolated from blood drawn at multiple timepoints before and after both primary and secondary immunization. What the authors observed across the whole study: The secondary T-cell response was weaker than the primary response but faster, peaking on day 5 instead of day 15. A small fraction of clonotypes showed up in both the CD4 and CD8 compartments, probably as a result of convergent recombination. After the booster, most clones that had expanded after primary vaccination were detected again (around 95% of CD4 and around nine tenths of CD8), suggesting broad maintenance of memory. Only a couple of donors were included in the study, so the extent to which the findings can be generalized is limited. FACS-sorted repertoires could contain abundant contaminating clonotypes from the bulk population, so computational filtering was required.

Explained via the paper, the treatment or condition label denotes: live attenuated yellow fever vaccine strain. Two biological replicates of bulk PBMCs were collected at each blood-draw timepoint. PBMCs were isolated from peripheral blood using a standard Ficoll-Paque protocol. TriZol was used to extract RNA from bulk PBMCs, CD4 and CD8 fractions, and dextramer-positive and dextramer-negative fractions. Taken from the germline V gene, the CDR1 and CDR2 loops are SGHTA and FQGNSA. V lost 5 bases and J lost 4 bases, and the count of bases not matched to a germline gene is 8. From the cysteine up to the phenylalanine, the CDR3 has a length of 15 residues. Here the CDR3 DNA is all that survives: 45 bases in frame from base 1. Synthesis of TCR cDNA relied on 5'RACE template switching, a step that introduced a universal primer site along with unique molecular identifiers. cDNA synthesis was primed from both the TCR alpha and TCR beta constant segments. Two PCR steps were used to amplify libraries, with sample barcodes and sequencing adapters being added in the second step. Sequencing of libraries was done on Illumina HiSeq 2500 (2x100 bp) or NovaSeq (2x150 bp). Per the original workflow: MIGEC handled demultiplexing of reads and collapsing into UMI consensus sequences, while MiXCR performed V(D)J alignment. Using edgeR on replicate PBMC samples, clonotypes were called vaccine-responding if FDR was below 0.01 and the log2 fold change was above 5 up to day 15. Each bulk clonotype was labeled CD4 or CD8 based on which sequenced repertoire, CD4 or CD8, contained the clonotype at higher abundance. TCRdb cleaned the public reads at Q25 with fastp, built clones with MiXCR and kept in-frame beta chains. Each entry merges the rows of one CDR3 protein and shows their most common DNA and genes. The V and J calls and clone size are TCRdb's, not the authors'. This sample has some 500,000 distinct CDR3 sequences in its table, and approximately 13% of those were observed once. The top ten clonotypes cover roughly 13% of the sample.

The sequence links TRBV7-2 to TRBJ2-7; 10 bases in between match TRBD2. This TCR derives from a young man who received the YFV17D yellow fever vaccine. The specimen comprised PBMCs, sampled on the day of the yellow fever booster vaccination. The CDR3 here reads CASSTPSGSTYEQYF. The sequenced DNA: TGTGCCAGCAGCACACCTAGCGGGAGTACTTACGAGCAGTACTTC.